These 19 T cell receptor beta chains were sequenced from one sample in a study of early T cells in non-severe SARS-CoV-2 infection. TCRdb independently ran MiXCR on the 5' RACE reads; one entry per CDR3 protein. The sample shows around 70,000 distinct CDR3 sequences, 9% to 15% of them seen only once. The sequenced sample was whole blood. These receptors all come from an adult who was a healthcare worker with PCR-confirmed SARS-CoV-2 infection or an uninfected control (not recorded which).

The sample holds many counts of this clonotype. DNA for the CDR3: TGTGCCAGCAGTTCATTGACCCAGGACAGGGCGCTCTACGAGCAGTACTTC. This translates into CASSSLTQDRALYEQYF. The genes are TRBV28 and TRBJ2-7, with 8 bases fitting TRBD1. The length of the CDR3 is 17 residues. Per the germline V gene, CDR1 is MDHEN and CDR2 is SYDVKM. J gave up 3 bases and V 4 bases, and 14 bases lay outside the gene matches.

This clonotype was counted ten times or more. J is TRBJ2-3 and V is TRBV27; D might be TRBD2 (6 bases). Trimming removed 4 bases at V and 8 bases at J, with 10 bases between. CDR3 length: 12 residues. Germline CDR1 MNHEY, CDR2 SMNVEV (reference sequence). DNA for the CDR3: TGTGCCAGCAGTTCGTTCGGGGGTACGCAGTATTTT. Its translation is CASSSFGGTQYF.

V is TRBV14 and J is TRBJ2-1, with D perhaps matching TRBD2 (6 bases). With 1 base removed from V and 8 bases from J, the gap between germline ends came to 12 bases. Germline CDR1 is SGHDN and CDR2 is FVKESK. The CDR3 is 14 residues long. This CDR3 reads CASSQVWTTDEQFF. Written as DNA, the CDR3 is TGTGCCAGCAGCCAAGTCTGGACTACCGATGAGCAGTTCTTC.

This clonotype was observed a handful of times. J is TRBJ1-4 and V is TRBV29-1; possibly TRBD1 for D (6 bases). Between the trimmed V and J ends, which lost 7 bases and 11 bases, there was a span of 14 bases. Germline-derived CDR1 and CDR2 are SQVTM and ANQGSEA. This CDR3 region has 11 residues. CDR3: CSALGAGKLFF. The DNA for the CDR3 is TGCAGCGCCTTGGGGGCGGGGAAACTGTTTTTT.

This clonotype occurred a few times. The V and J genes are TRBV27 and TRBJ2-7; the D gene could be TRBD1 or TRBD2 (5 bases each). Germline V lookup: CDR1 MNHEY, CDR2 SMNVEV (reference sequence). Trimming took 1 base from V and 3 from J, leaving 10 bases between them. The CDR3 is 14 residues long. DNA for the CDR3: TGTGCCAGCAGTTTATTAGGGACCAACTACGAGCAGTACTTC. The encoded protein is CASSLLGTNYEQYF.

The chain employs TRBV18 and TRBJ2-3; no clear D gene. Germline CDR1 reads KGHSH; CDR2 reads LQKENI. The CDR3 covers 15 residues. Trimming took off 6 bases at V and 0 bases at J, with 13 bases between the two ends. CDR3 sequence reads: CASSYSDGSTDTQYF. CDR3 sequence (DNA): TGTGCCAGCTCTTACTCGGACGGGAGCACAGATACGCAGTATTTT.

The CDR3 coding sequence is TGCAGCGTTGGCCTCCTCAACACCGGGGAGCTGTTTTTT. It specifies CSVGLLNTGELFF. This sequence joins TRBV29-1 and TRBJ2-2; no definite D call. Germline V CDR1 and CDR2: SQVTM, ANQGSEA. The ends were cut back, 4 bases at V and 2 bases at J, with 8 bases in the middle. The CDR3 loop spans 13 amino acids.

This clonotype was counted at least ten times. The chain is built from TRBV24-1 and TRBJ1-5; the match to TRBD1 covers 9 bases. Germline V CDR1 and CDR2: KGHDR, SFDVKD. V was pared by 4 bases and J by 7 bases, with 10 bases of the junction left unmatched. The CDR3 has 16 residues. The CDR3 DNA reads as TGTGCCACCAGTGAATCCGGGACAGGGTGGGGACAGCCCCAGCATTTT. Its protein product is CATSESGTGWGQPQHF.

The table lists this clonotype with many counts. The chain has TRBV28 and TRBJ2-5, with 11 bases lining up with TRBD2. The CDR3 consists of 17 residues. Germline CDR1 and CDR2: MDHEN and SYDVKM. Trimming cost V 5 bases and J 5 bases; bases outside gene matches: 13. CDR3 protein: CASSPPRGSGRDETQYF. CDR3 DNA sequence: TGTGCCAGCAGTCCCCCTCGGGGTAGCGGGAGGGACGAGACCCAGTACTTC. Complete variable domain (other parts from reference TRBV28 and TRBJ2-5): DVKVTQSSRYLVKRTGEKVFLECVQDMDHENMFWYRQDPGLGLRLIYFSYDVKMKEKGDIPEGYSVSREKKERFSLILESASTNQTSMYLCASSPPRGSGRDETQYFGPGTRLLVL.

This clonotype was recorded a few times. The chain recombines TRBV6-1 with TRBJ1-2; 7 bases line up with TRBD1. Unmatched junction bases numbered 4, after V lost 6 bases and J lost 0 bases. Germline-derived CDR1 and CDR2 are MNHNS and SASEGT. CDR3 size: 14 residues. CDR3 nucleotide sequence: TGTGCCAGCAGGGACAGGAATGCTAACTATGGCTACACCTTC. It is translated as CASRDRNANYGYTF.

This clonotype was detected many times. The V call is TRBV7-6, the J call TRBJ2-7, with 11 positions matching TRBD1. Unmatched junction bases numbered 4, after V lost 6 bases and J lost 3 bases. In germline, CDR1 is SGHVS, CDR2 FNYEAQ. The CDR3 is 14 amino acids. In nucleotides, the CDR3 is TGTGCCAGCAGTACTGGGACAGGGGGCTACGAGCAGTACTTC. Its translation: CASSTGTGGYEQYF.

This chain connects TRBV28 to TRBJ2-5, with TRBD2 matching 11 bases. V lost 2 bases to trimming and J lost 4 bases; unmatched junction nucleotides: 3. The CDR3 is 15 amino acids. Germline V gene lookup returns CDR1 MDHEN and CDR2 SYDVKM. The CDR3 here is CASSLLAGGAETQYF. In nucleotides, the CDR3 is TGTGCCAGCAGTTTACTAGCGGGAGGAGCAGAGACCCAGTACTTC.

This clonotype showed up just a few times. The genes are TRBV12-3 or TRBV12-4 and TRBJ1-1; tentative D call: TRBD1 (5 bases). This CDR3 contains 13 residues. V was cut by 6 bases and J by 5 bases, with 13 bases left in between. This CDR3 is CASSPARGTEAFF. The DNA for the CDR3 is TGTGCCAGCAGCCCGGCCCGGGGGACTGAAGCTTTCTTT.

This clonotype was seen at least ten times. The rearrangement uses TRBV5-1 and TRBJ2-1; 9 positions match TRBD2. V lost 2 bases and J lost 8; bases outside the gene matches: 8. The V gene's germline CDR1 is SGHRS and CDR2 YFSETQ. The CDR3 runs 15 residues. The CDR3 coding sequence is TGCGCCAGCAGCTTTTTAGCGGGAGTGGTAGATGAGCAGTTCTTC. It specifies CASSFLAGVVDEQFF.

This clonotype was recorded at least ten times. The chain carries TRBV7-8 and TRBJ2-3; D call uncertain. V was trimmed by 5 bases and J by 4 bases, leaving 7 bases between them. This CDR3 is built from 12 residues. In germline, CDR1 is SGHVS, CDR2 FQNEAQ. In DNA, the CDR3 is TGTGCCAGCAGCCCTGGGGCAGATACGCAGTATTTT. It yields the protein CASSPGADTQYF.

This clonotype was detected only a few times. The chain carries TRBV3-1 and TRBJ2-7, with 8 positions matching TRBD2. The CDR3 totals 13 residues. Unmatched junction bases numbered 3, after V lost 2 bases and J lost 6 bases. Germline V lookup: CDR1 LGHDT, CDR2 YNNKEL (reference sequence). In nucleotides, the CDR3 is TGTGCCAGCAGCCAACCGGGAGGGCTCGAGCAGTACTTC. Protein product: CASSQPGGLEQYF.

The table lists this clonotype with many counts. V gene TRBV11-2 combines with J gene TRBJ1-1, with D hard to call. The CDR3 is made up of 13 amino acids. Germline assignment: CDR1 SGHAT and CDR2 FQNNGV. Trimming stripped 2 bases from V and 6 bases from J, with 10 bases between. CDR3 amino acids: CASSLMIMAEAFF. In DNA, the CDR3 is TGTGCCAGCAGCTTAATGATAATGGCTGAAGCTTTCTTT.

The sample holds many counts of this clonotype. This sequence joins TRBV7-3 and TRBJ2-1; D is possibly TRBD2 (5 bases). Germline-derived CDR1 and CDR2 are SGHTA and FQGTGA. The CDR3 is 16 residues long. Trimming stripped 0 bases from V and 0 bases from J, with 9 bases between. The CDR3 is CASSLTTTSSYNEQFF. The CDR3, as DNA: TGTGCCAGCAGCTTAACGACTACCAGCTCCTACAATGAGCAGTTCTTC. The full variable domain, its missing parts supplied by reference TRBV7-3 and TRBJ2-1, is GAGVSQTPSNKVTEKGKYVELRCDPISGHTALYWYRQSLGQGPEFLIYFQGTGAADDSGLPNDRFFAVRPEGSVSTLKIQRTERGDSAVYLCASSLTTTSSYNEQFFGPGTRLTVL.

This clonotype was detected ten times or more. The V and J genes are TRBV2 and TRBJ2-1; D gene ambiguous. The V gene lost 2 bases and the J gene lost 7 bases, with 3 bases spanning the gap. Germline-derived CDR1 and CDR2 are SNHLY and FYNNEI. The CDR3 sequence is 11 residues long. CDR3 loop: CASSETNEQFF. In DNA form, the CDR3 reads TGTGCCAGCAGTGAAACGAATGAGCAGTTCTTC.